Shown below are 20 T cell receptor beta chains from a single sample sequenced in a study. Via MiXCR, TCRdb re-called the RT-PCR reads, giving one row per CDR3 protein. The sample carries about 700,000 distinct CDR3 sequences, 14% recorded once. Input material: memory CD4+ T cells from blood. All receptors derive from a female donor in good health, serving as a healthy control.

The gene calls are TRBV18 and TRBJ2-3, with D possibly matching TRBD1 (5 bases). Per the germline V gene, CDR1 is KGHSH and CDR2 is LQKENI. The CDR3 contains 14 residues. V lost 8 bases to trimming and J lost 4 bases, with 16 bases between them. The CDR3 region has the DNA TGTGCCAGCATGGACACTGGTATCGCAGATACGCAGTATTTT. Protein product: CASMDTGIADTQYF.

This clonotype was seen at least ten times. V is TRBV6-6 and J is TRBJ1-5, with TRBD1 as a possible D gene (5 bases). Germline V gene lookup returns CDR1 MNHNY and CDR2 SVGAGI (reference sequence). Trimming left V 2 bases short and J 3 bases short, with 5 bases between. The CDR3 runs 13 residues. CDR3 sequence reads: CASSYGANQPQHF. The CDR3 DNA follows: TGTGCCAGCAGTTACGGGGCCAATCAGCCCCAGCATTTT.

V gene TRBV23-1 combines with J gene TRBJ2-2; TRBD1 is a possible D gene (5 bases). Being an ORF, TRBV23-1 has a function that is uncertain. Trimming cost V 7 bases and J 8 bases, with 32 bases left between them. This CDR3 contains 19 residues. CDR3 amino acids: CASTIRNPPGSLRRGELFF. The CDR3 DNA reads TGCGCCAGCACGATAAGGAACCCGCCAGGGTCCCTGCGAAGAGGGGAGCTGTTTTTT.

This clonotype was counted between two and nine times. This CDR3 is CASMRAGGLTDTQYF. CDR3 nucleotides: TGTGCCAGCATGCGAGCGGGGGGGCTTACAGATACGCAGTATTTT. This rearrangement joins TRBV27 to TRBJ2-3; TRBD2 aligns across 10 bases. CDR1 is MNHEY, CDR2 SMNVEV, per germline (reference sequence). The CDR3 has 15 residues. J was trimmed by 3 bases and V by 7 bases; bases with no gene match: 7.

This clonotype was counted at least ten times. This chain uses TRBV6-5 with TRBJ1-5; D not resolved. The germline V and J ends were trimmed by 6 bases and 7 bases, with 10 bases remaining between them. The germline V gene has CDR1 MNHEY and CDR2 SVGAGI. The CDR3 runs to 12 residues. CDR3 in amino acids: CASREGSQPQHF. For the CDR3, the DNA is TGTGCCAGCAGGGAGGGATCGCAGCCCCAGCATTTT.

The gene calls are TRBV11-2 and TRBJ2-7; D might be TRBD1 (6 bases). Trimming pared 6 bases from V and 3 bases from J, leaving 18 bases between. CDR1 and CDR2 from the germline V gene are SGHAT and FQNNGV. The CDR3 is 15 amino acids. Here the CDR3 DNA reads TGTGCCAGCAGGGAAAACAGGGACCCCAACTACGAGCAGTACTTC. Translation: CASRENRDPNYEQYF.

J is TRBJ2-3 and V is TRBV27; D is possibly TRBD1 (6 bases). From germline, CDR1 is MNHEY and CDR2 SMNVEV (reference sequence). The CDR3 extends over 16 amino acids. The V end lost 6 bases, the J end lost 2 bases, and 18 bases lay between the germline ends. Here the CDR3 DNA reads TGTGCCAGCAGGACCGCCGGGACACAACTCACAGATACGCAGTATTTT. Translation gives CASRTAGTQLTDTQYF.

This clonotype was seen more than once but under ten times. The chain couples TRBV4-1 to TRBJ2-2; 11 bases map to TRBD1. The germline V gene has CDR1 MGHRA and CDR2 YSYEKL. The ends lost 5 bases at V and 4 bases at J; junction bases unmatched: 12. CDR3 size: 18 residues. CDR3 coding DNA: TGCGCCAGCAGCATCCGGACAGGGGGCGCATTGAGCACCGGGGAGCTGTTTTTT. Its translation is CASSIRTGGALSTGELFF.

This rearrangement joins TRBV20-1 to TRBJ1-2; D ambiguous. V gave up 0 bases and J gave up 0 bases, with 8 bases separating them. This CDR3 is built from 14 residues. Germline V gene sequence: CDR1 DFQATT, CDR2 SNEGSKA (reference sequence). The CDR3 bases are TGCAGTGCTAGAGACCGTCAGTCTAACTATGGCTACACCTTC. Translating gives CSARDRQSNYGYTF.

The chain uses TRBV30 and TRBJ1-1, with D unclear. Between the trimmed V and J ends, which lost 8 bases and 0 bases, there was a span of 16 bases. Looked up from germline, CDR1 is GTSNPN and CDR2 is SVGIG (reference sequence). CDR3 length: 14 residues. The CDR3 coding sequence is TGTGCCACCAGTCGGGAGGTGTTGAACACTGAAGCTTTCTTT. This codes for CATSREVLNTEAFF.

This clonotype was picked up many times. This chain uses TRBV29-1 with TRBJ2-5; tentatively, D is TRBD1 (6 bases). V lost 8 bases to trimming and J lost 3 bases, with 13 bases between them. There are 12 residues in the CDR3. The germline V gene has CDR1 SQVTM and CDR2 ANQGSEA. CDR3 residues: CSFAAGEETQYF. The CDR3 nucleotides read TGCAGCTTCGCGGCAGGGGAAGAGACCCAGTACTTC.

This clonotype was observed many times. In DNA, the CDR3 is TGTGCCAGCACCACCGGGACAGGGACATCGGGGGGCTACACCTTC. It codes for CASTTGTGTSGGYTF. The rearrangement uses TRBV27 and TRBJ1-2; 9 bases align to TRBD1. The ends lost 7 bases at V and 8 bases at J; junction bases unmatched: 14. The CDR3 totals 15 residues. Germline lookup yields CDR1 MNHEY and CDR2 SMNVEV (reference sequence).

In this sample, this clonotype turned up a few times. CDR3 sequence: CSAVGIFSYNEQFF. The CDR3 DNA reads TGCAGTGCGGTAGGGATTTTCTCCTACAATGAGCAGTTCTTC. The chain is built from TRBV20-1 and TRBJ2-1; D gene ambiguous. Germline CDR1 is DFQATT and CDR2 is SNEGSKA (reference sequence). The CDR3 is 14 residues long. The V end was cut by 6 bases, the J end by 0 bases, with 12 bases between.

This clonotype was picked up many times. The V call is TRBV20-1, the J call TRBJ2-3, with no clear D. In germline, CDR1 is DFQATT, CDR2 SNEGSKA (reference sequence). The CDR3 length is 14 residues. Trimming removed 3 bases at V and 6 bases at J, with 16 bases between. The CDR3 protein is CSASGTLASDTQYF. CDR3 DNA sequence: TGCAGTGCTAGCGGTACCCTTGCATCTGATACGCAGTATTTT.

The gene calls are TRBV28 and TRBJ1-5; TRBD1 matches at 9 bases. The junction had 6 bases not matched to a gene; V was cut back by 7 bases and J by 2 bases. Germline V lookup: CDR1 MDHEN, CDR2 SYDVKM. The CDR3 totals 15 residues. The CDR3 sequence: CASITGGRGNQPQHF. In DNA form, the CDR3 reads TGTGCCAGCATTACAGGGGGCAGAGGCAATCAGCCCCAGCATTTT.

This clonotype was seen more than once but under ten times. The chain is built from TRBV2 and TRBJ2-5; no clear D. Trimming stripped 4 bases from V and 0 bases from J, with 9 bases between. The CDR3 is 14 amino acids. Looked up from germline, CDR1 is SNHLY and CDR2 is FYNNEI. CDR3 in amino acids: CASSGTTYQETQYF. DNA of the CDR3: TGTGCCAGCAGTGGGACCACCTACCAAGAGACCCAGTACTTC.

The gene calls are TRBV5-1 and TRBJ1-1, with a tentative D call TRBD1 (6 bases). V dropped 3 bases and J dropped 4 bases, with 16 bases sitting between them. CDR1 SGHRS and CDR2 YFSETQ come from the germline V gene. The CDR3 is 15 residues long. CDR3 in amino acids: CASSYEVLGATEAFF. In nucleotides, the CDR3 is TGCGCCAGCAGCTACGAAGTGTTGGGGGCCACTGAAGCTTTCTTT.

In its sample, this clonotype was seen many times. The gene calls are TRBV12-3 or TRBV12-4 and TRBJ2-1, with 7 bases identical to TRBD1. The CDR3 totals 14 residues. V was pared by 8 bases and J by 6 bases, with 10 bases of the junction left unmatched. The DNA of the CDR3 is TGTGCCAGCGCCGGGACAGTCCTCTCCAATGAGCAGTTCTTC. Residues: CASAGTVLSNEQFF.

In this sample, this clonotype turned up many times. V usage is TRBV12-3 or TRBV12-4 and J usage is TRBJ2-3; D not resolved. V was pared by 1 base and J by 3 bases, with 14 bases between. The CDR3 length is 16 residues. CDR3 protein: CASSLGDVGRTDTQYF. DNA of the CDR3: TGTGCCAGCAGTTTAGGCGACGTAGGCCGAACAGATACGCAGTATTTT.

This clonotype has just a few counts. The chain is built from TRBV7-3 and TRBJ2-3; 7 bases match TRBD2. The V gene end was trimmed by 5 bases and the J gene end by 4 bases; junction bases not matched to a gene: 12. Germline V gene lookup returns CDR1 SGHTA and CDR2 FQGTGA. This CDR3 comprises 16 residues. CDR3 amino acids: CASSAGGAGLADTQYF. The CDR3 region has the DNA TGTGCCAGCAGCGCCGGGGGAGCGGGGTTAGCAGATACGCAGTATTTT.